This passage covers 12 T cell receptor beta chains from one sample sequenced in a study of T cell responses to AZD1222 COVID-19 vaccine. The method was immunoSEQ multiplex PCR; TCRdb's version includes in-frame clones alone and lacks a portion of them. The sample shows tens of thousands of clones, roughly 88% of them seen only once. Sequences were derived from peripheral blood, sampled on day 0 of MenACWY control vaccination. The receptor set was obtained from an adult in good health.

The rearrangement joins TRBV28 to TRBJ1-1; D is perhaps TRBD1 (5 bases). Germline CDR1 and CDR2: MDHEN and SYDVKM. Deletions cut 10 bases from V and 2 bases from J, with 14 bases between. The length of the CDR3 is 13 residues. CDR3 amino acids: CATCDSINTEAFF. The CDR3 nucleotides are TGTGCCACTTGCGACAGTATAAACACTGAAGCTTTCTTT.

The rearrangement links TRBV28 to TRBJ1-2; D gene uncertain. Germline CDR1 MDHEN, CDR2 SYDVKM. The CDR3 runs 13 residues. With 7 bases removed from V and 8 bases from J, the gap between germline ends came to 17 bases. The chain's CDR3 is CASTVPESRGYTF. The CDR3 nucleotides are TGTGCCAGCACCGTTCCTGAGTCAAGGGGCTACACCTTC.

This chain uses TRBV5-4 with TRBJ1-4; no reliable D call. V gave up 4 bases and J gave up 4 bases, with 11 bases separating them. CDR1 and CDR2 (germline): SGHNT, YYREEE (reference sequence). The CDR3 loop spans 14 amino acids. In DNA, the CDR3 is TGTGCCAGCAGCGCACGGAGGGATAATGAAAAACTGTTTTTT. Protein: CASSARRDNEKLFF.

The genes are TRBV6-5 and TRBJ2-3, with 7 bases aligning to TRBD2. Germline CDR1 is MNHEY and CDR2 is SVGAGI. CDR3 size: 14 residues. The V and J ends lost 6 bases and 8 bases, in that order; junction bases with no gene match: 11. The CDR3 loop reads CASRAGLSPRTQYF. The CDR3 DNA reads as TGTGCCAGCAGGGCGGGACTATCTCCTCGTACGCAGTATTTT.

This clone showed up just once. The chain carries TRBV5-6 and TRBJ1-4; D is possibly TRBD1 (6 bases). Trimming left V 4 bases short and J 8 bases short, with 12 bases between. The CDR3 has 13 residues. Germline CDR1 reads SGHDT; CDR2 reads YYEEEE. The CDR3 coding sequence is TGTGCCAGCAGCCGGGGGCGTGGGGAAAAACTGTTTTTT. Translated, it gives CASSRGRGEKLFF. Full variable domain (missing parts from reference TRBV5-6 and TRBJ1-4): DAGVTQSPTHLIKTRGQQVTLRCSPKSGHDTVSWYQQALGQGPQFIFQYYEEEERQRGNFPDRFSGHQFPNYSSELNVNALLLGDSALYLCASSRGRGEKLFFGSGTQLSVL.

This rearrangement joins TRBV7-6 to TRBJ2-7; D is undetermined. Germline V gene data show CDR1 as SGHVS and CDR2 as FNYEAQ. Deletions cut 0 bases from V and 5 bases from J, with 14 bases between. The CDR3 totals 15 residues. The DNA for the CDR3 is TGTGCCAGCAGCTTAGCACGGACGAGGCGCGACGAGCAGTACTTC. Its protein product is CASSLARTRRDEQYF.

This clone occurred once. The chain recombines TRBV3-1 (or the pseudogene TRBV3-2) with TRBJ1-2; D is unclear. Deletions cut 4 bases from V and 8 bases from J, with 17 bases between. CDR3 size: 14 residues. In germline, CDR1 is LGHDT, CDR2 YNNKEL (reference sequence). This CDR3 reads CASSRNWAGLGYTF. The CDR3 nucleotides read TGTGCCAGCAGCCGCAACTGGGCAGGCCTCGGCTACACCTTC.

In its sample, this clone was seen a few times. The CDR3 loop reads CACETENYGYTF. DNA for the CDR3: TGTGCCTGTGAGACGGAGAACTATGGCTACACCTTC. This chain links TRBV30 with TRBJ1-2; no clear D. Trimming pared 6 bases from V and 2 bases from J, leaving 10 bases between. CDR1 and CDR2 (germline): GTSNPN, SVGIG (reference sequence). The CDR3 covers 12 residues.

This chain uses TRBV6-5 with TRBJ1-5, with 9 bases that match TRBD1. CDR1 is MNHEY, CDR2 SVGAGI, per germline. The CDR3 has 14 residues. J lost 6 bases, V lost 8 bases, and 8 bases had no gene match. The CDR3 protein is CASSIDRGGQPQHF. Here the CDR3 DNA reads TGTGCCAGCTCCATCGACAGGGGGGGTCAGCCCCAGCATTTT.

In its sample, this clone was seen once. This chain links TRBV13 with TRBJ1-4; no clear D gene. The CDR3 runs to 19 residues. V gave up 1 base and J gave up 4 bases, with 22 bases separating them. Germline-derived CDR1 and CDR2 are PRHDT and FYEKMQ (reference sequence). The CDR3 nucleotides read TGTGCCAGCAGCTTAGCGAACCTCCCAACCGGCAGCGTTAATGAAAAACTGTTTTTT. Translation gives CASSLANLPTGSVNEKLFF.

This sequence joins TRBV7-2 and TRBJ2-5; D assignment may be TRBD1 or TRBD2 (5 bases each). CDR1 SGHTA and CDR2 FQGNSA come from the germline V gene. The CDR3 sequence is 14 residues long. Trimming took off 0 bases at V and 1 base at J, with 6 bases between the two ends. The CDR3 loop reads CASSLAGTQETQYF. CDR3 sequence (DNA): TGTGCCAGCAGCTTAGCCGGGACCCAAGAGACCCAGTACTTC.

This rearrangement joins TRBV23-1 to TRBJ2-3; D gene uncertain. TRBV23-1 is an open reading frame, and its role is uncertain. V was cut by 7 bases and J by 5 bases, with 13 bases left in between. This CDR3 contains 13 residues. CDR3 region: CASNLETEDTQYF. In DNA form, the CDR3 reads TGCGCCAGCAACCTAGAAACGGAAGATACGCAGTATTTT.